These 21 T cell receptor beta chains originate from one sample sequenced in a study of cytomegalovirus exposure and HLA in healthy donors. This PCR relied on a set of 60 Vbeta primers and 13 Jbeta primers. TCRdb keeps only in-frame clones here, not all; method: immunoSEQ multiplex PCR. There are over 150,000 clones in the sample; about four fifths occur only once, and about 4.8% lies in the top ten. Sequencing was done on a sample of PBMCs. These receptor sequences come from a man under 40 in good health and CMV-seronegative.

The chain joins TRBV27 to TRBJ1-3; unclear D gene. CDR1 and CDR2 from the germline V gene are MNHEY and SMNVEV (reference sequence). The V and J ends lost 5 bases and 4 bases respectively, with 12 bases between them. The CDR3 contains 14 residues. The CDR3 region has the DNA TGTGCCAGCAGTCTCTCTAGGCCCGGAAACACCATATATTTT. This translates into CASSLSRPGNTIYF.

The chain carries TRBV27 and TRBJ2-3, with D maybe TRBD1 (5 bases). CDR1 MNHEY and CDR2 SMNVEV come from the germline V gene (reference sequence). The CDR3 runs to 15 residues. V gave up 6 bases and J gave up 0 bases, with 13 bases separating them. The CDR3 DNA reads TGTGCCAGCAGCCTCACAGGAACTAGCACAGATACGCAGTATTTT. Amino acid sequence: CASSLTGTSTDTQYF.

The genes are TRBV7-3 and TRBJ2-1, with 11 bases aligning to TRBD2. There are 16 residues in the CDR3. The germline gives CDR1 SGHTA, CDR2 FQGTGA. With 2 bases clipped from V and 8 bases from J, the junction kept 8 bases outside the gene matches. DNA for the CDR3: TGTGCCAGCAGCTTAGGAAGTAGCGGGGGGGCGTATGAGCAGTTCTTC. Residues: CASSLGSSGGAYEQFF.

The chain is built from TRBV11-2 and TRBJ2-1, with 9 bases lining up with TRBD2. The CDR3 length is 14 residues. Losses at the gene ends were 7 bases for V and 7 bases for J; bases not matched to a gene: 8. Germline V gene lookup returns CDR1 SGHAT and CDR2 FQNNGV. This chain's CDR3 is CASNQQRGANEQFF. The CDR3 bases are TGTGCCAGCAACCAACAGCGGGGGGCAAATGAGCAGTTCTTC.

The V and J genes are TRBV28 and TRBJ1-4, with TRBD1 identical over 7 bases. V lost 10 bases to trimming and J lost 3 bases; unmatched junction nucleotides: 8. CDR3 length: 14 amino acids. The germline gives CDR1 MDHEN, CDR2 SYDVKM. CDR3 coding DNA: TGTGCCACCCGGGTCAGGGGGGCTAATGAAAAACTGTTTTTT. Its translation is CATRVRGANEKLFF.

Notes on this clone: The junction does not match germline at one end; this may be a read error. This chain joins TRBV7-9 and TRBJ1-4, with TRBD1 identical over 7 bases. This CDR3 comprises 18 residues. Per germline, CDR1 SEHNR and CDR2 FQNEAQ (reference sequence). CDR3 region: CSSSHGQAEGGTNEKLFF. The DNA for the CDR3 is TGTTCCAGCAGCCACGGACAGGCAGAAGGGGGGACTAATGAAAAACTGTTTTTT.

Worth noting for this clone: This sample also contains other DNA sequences that code for the same CDR3. J is TRBJ2-7 and V is TRBV6-5, with 7 bases identical to TRBD1. The germline gives CDR1 MNHEY, CDR2 SVGAGI. The CDR3 length is 14 residues. J was trimmed by 5 bases and V by 6 bases; bases with no gene match: 10. Written as DNA, the CDR3 is TGTGCCAGCAGCCGGGGACAGTGGGGGAACGAGCAGTACTTC. It translates to CASSRGQWGNEQYF.

This sequence joins TRBV28 and TRBJ2-1, with TRBD1 identical over 8 bases. Looked up from germline, CDR1 is MDHEN and CDR2 is SYDVKM. After removal of 0 bases from V and 0 bases from J, the junction contained 10 bases not matched to a gene. The CDR3 is 19 amino acids. DNA of the CDR3: TGTGCCAGCAGTTTATGGGACAGGGATCCCACAAGCTCCTACAATGAGCAGTTCTTC. Translation: CASSLWDRDPTSSYNEQFF.

The chain is built from TRBV29-1 and TRBJ2-2; D call uncertain. V lost 3 bases to trimming and J lost 1 base, with 6 bases between them. The CDR3 is made up of 13 amino acids. The germline gives CDR1 SQVTM, CDR2 ANQGSEA. Here the CDR3 reads CSVDDLNTGELFF. The CDR3, as DNA: TGCAGCGTTGATGACTTGAACACCGGGGAGCTGTTTTTT.

V usage is TRBV11-3 and J usage is TRBJ1-1; TRBD1 aligns across 7 bases. J gave up 9 bases and V 4 bases, and 2 bases lay outside the gene matches. In germline, CDR1 is SGHNT, CDR2 YENEEA. CDR3 length: 11 residues. This chain's CDR3 is CASSSGQKAFF. The CDR3 DNA sequence: TGTGCCAGCAGCTCGGGACAGAAAGCTTTCTTT.

This chain uses TRBV4-1 with TRBJ2-5; D perhaps matches TRBD2 (7 bases). CDR1 and CDR2 (germline): MGHRA, YSYEKL. Trimming took off 0 bases at V and 0 bases at J, with 14 bases between the two ends. There are 17 residues in the CDR3. CDR3 region: CASSQDGAGANQETQYF. For the CDR3, the DNA is TGCGCCAGCAGCCAAGATGGGGCGGGGGCAAACCAAGAGACCCAGTACTTC.

The chain combines TRBV4-1 with TRBJ2-7; weak D call: TRBD2 (6 bases). The CDR3 spans 15 residues. V was clipped by 5 bases and J by 0 bases, with 14 bases between them. Looked up from germline, CDR1 is MGHRA and CDR2 is YSYEKL. CDR3 in DNA: TGCGCCAGCAGCACCTACGGAGGGGCCTCCTACGAGCAGTACTTC. Its translation: CASSTYGGASYEQYF.

The chain joins TRBV5-6 to TRBJ1-4; a weak D match, TRBD1 (6 bases). The CDR3 contains 14 residues. Germline CDR1 and CDR2: SGHDT and YYEEEE. Trimming took off 0 bases at V and 6 bases at J, with 9 bases between the two ends. DNA for the CDR3: TGTGCCAGCAGCTTGGGCCAGGGGCATGAAAAACTGTTTTTT. Translating gives CASSLGQGHEKLFF.

This clone occurred once. The CDR3 loop is CASSSNSYEQYF. CDR3 in DNA: TGTGCCAGCAGCTCTAACAGCTACGAGCAGTACTTC. The chain carries TRBV9 and TRBJ2-7; no definite D call. Germline V gene lookup returns CDR1 SGDLS and CDR2 YYNGEE. V lost 4 bases, J lost 3 bases, and 8 bases lay in between. CDR3 length: 12 amino acids.

This chain links TRBV2 with TRBJ2-7; 9 nucleotides align to TRBD2. The CDR3 runs to 16 residues. V lost 11 bases and J lost 0; bases outside the gene matches: 14. In germline, CDR1 is SNHLY, CDR2 FYNNEI. CDR3 bases: TGTGCCGCGGCGGGGGGGCGAGACAGGCGCTCCTACGAGCAGTACTTC. It is translated as CAAAGGRDRRSYEQYF. The whole variable domain, remainder taken from reference TRBV2 and TRBJ2-7, is EPEVTQTPSHQVTQMGQEVILRCVPISNHLYFYWYRQILGQKVEFLVSFYNNEISEKSEIFDDQFSVERPDGSNFTLKIRSTKLEDSAMYFCAAAGGRDRRSYEQYFGPGTRLTVT.

The chain recombines TRBV27 with TRBJ1-2; unclear D gene. CDR1 and CDR2 from the germline V gene are MNHEY and SMNVEV (reference sequence). V gave up 6 bases and J gave up 7 bases, with 24 bases separating them. CDR3 length equals 16 residues. The CDR3 DNA is TGTGCCAGCAGAACTTCCTCGATAGCTAATCCTGGTGGCTACACCTTC. This codes for CASRTSSIANPGGYTF.

The CDR3 protein is CASSLAGGGNSYTF. The CDR3 nucleotides are TGTGCCAGCAGCTTAGCCGGGGGGGGTAATAGCTACACCTTC. This chain connects TRBV11-2 to TRBJ1-2, with D possibly being TRBD1 (5 bases). Germline V gene data show CDR1 as SGHAT and CDR2 as FQNNGV. The CDR3 loop spans 14 amino acids. Trimming removed 1 base from V and 9 bases from J, with 15 bases in between. Full variable domain (outside the CDR3, taken from reference TRBV11-2 and TRBJ1-2): EAGVAQSPRYKIIEKRQSVAFWCNPISGHATLYWYQQILGQGPKLLIQFQNNGVVDDSQLPKDRFSAERLKGVDSTLKIQPAKLEDSAVYLCASSLAGGGNSYTFGSGTRLTVV.

V usage is TRBV5-6 and J usage is TRBJ1-6; no definite D call. Germline CDR1 SGHDT, CDR2 YYEEEE. Between the trimmed V and J ends, which lost 4 bases and 0 bases, there was a span of 14 bases. The CDR3 runs 17 residues. The CDR3 DNA sequence: TGTGCCAGCAGCGGTTACGGAGCGAGCTCCTATAATTCACCCCTCCACTTT. This encodes CASSGYGASSYNSPLHF.

The chain combines TRBV11-2 with TRBJ2-5; D not certain. The length of the CDR3 is 12 residues. With 0 bases removed from V and 7 bases from J, the gap between germline ends came to 6 bases. Germline V gene sequence: CDR1 SGHAT, CDR2 FQNNGV. The DNA for the CDR3 is TGTGCCAGCAGCTTAGATAGAGCGACCCAGTACTTC. Translated, it gives CASSLDRATQYF.

The rearrangement uses TRBV7-7 and TRBJ2-7; 8 bases are a match to TRBD1. V lost 4 bases and J lost 5; bases outside the gene matches: 10. CDR1 SSHAT and CDR2 FNYEAQ come from the germline V gene (reference sequence). The CDR3 loop spans 15 amino acids. The CDR3: CASSSYRQGIHEQYF. CDR3 coding DNA: TGTGCCAGCAGCTCCTATAGACAGGGGATCCACGAGCAGTACTTC.

This chain joins TRBV6-1 and TRBJ1-5; 8 positions agree with TRBD1. The CDR3 totals 15 residues. Germline lookup yields CDR1 MNHNS and CDR2 SASEGT. Unmatched junction bases numbered 6, after V lost 2 bases and J lost 6 bases. CDR3 coding DNA: TGTGCCAGCAGTGAACTGGCAGGGGGCGGTCAGCCCCAGCATTTT. Its translation: CASSELAGGGQPQHF.